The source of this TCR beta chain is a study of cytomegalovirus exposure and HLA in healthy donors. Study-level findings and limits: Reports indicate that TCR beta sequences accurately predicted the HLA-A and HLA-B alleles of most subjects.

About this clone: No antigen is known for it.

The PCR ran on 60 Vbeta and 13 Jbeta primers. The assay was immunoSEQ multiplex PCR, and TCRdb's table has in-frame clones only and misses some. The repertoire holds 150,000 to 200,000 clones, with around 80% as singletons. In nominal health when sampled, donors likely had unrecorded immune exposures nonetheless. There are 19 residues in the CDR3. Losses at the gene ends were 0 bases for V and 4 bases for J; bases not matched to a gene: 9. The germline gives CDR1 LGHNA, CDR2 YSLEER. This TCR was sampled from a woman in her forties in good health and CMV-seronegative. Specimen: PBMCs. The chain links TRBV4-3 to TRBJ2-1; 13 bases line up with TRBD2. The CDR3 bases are TGCGCCAGCAGCCAAGATGGGACTAGCGGGATCCCGGGGTACAATGAGCAGTTCTTC. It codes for CASSQDGTSGIPGYNEQFF.